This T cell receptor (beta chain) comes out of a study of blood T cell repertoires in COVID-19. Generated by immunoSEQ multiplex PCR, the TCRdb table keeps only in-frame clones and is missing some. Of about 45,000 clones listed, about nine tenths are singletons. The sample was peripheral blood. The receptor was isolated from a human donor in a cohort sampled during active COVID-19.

The CDR3 loop reads CASSQFRGTEAFF. The CDR3 nucleotides are TGTGCCAGTAGCCAGTTCAGGGGAACTGAAGCTTTCTTT. This chain connects TRBV19 to TRBJ1-1, with a possible D match to TRBD1 (6 bases). This CDR3 comprises 13 residues. Germline assignment: CDR1 LNHDA and CDR2 SQIVND (reference sequence). The germline V and J ends were trimmed by 6 bases and 5 bases, with 13 bases remaining between them. The variable domain in full, with the rest retrieved from reference TRBV19 and TRBJ1-1, is DGGITQSPKYLFRKEGQNVTLSCEQNLNHDAMYWYRQDPGQGLRLIYYSQIVNDFQKGDIAEGYSVSREKKESFPLTVTSAQKNPTAFYLCASSQFRGTEAFFGQGTRLTVV.